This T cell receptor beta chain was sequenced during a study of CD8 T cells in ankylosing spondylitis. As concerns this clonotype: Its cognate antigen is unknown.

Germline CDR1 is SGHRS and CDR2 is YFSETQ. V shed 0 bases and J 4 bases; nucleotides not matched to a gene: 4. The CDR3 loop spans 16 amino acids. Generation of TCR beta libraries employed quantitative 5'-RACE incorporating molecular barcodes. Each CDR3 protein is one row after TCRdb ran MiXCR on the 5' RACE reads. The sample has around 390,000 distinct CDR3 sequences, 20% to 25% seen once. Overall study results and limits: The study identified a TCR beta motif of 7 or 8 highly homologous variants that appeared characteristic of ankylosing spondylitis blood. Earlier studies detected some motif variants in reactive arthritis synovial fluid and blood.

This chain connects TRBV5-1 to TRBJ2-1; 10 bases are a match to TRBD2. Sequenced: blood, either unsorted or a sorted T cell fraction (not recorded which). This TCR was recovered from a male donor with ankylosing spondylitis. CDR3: CASSLVSSGRYNEQFF. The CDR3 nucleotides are TGCGCCAGCAGCTTGGTTAGTAGCGGGAGGTACAATGAGCAGTTCTTC.